This entry describes one T cell receptor beta chain. Its binding antigen is unknown. No much larger clone is present one base from it, and per-base qualities are unavailable. A single peripheral blood draw of about 116 mL on average was collected from each donor into heparinised tubes. Naive, central memory, regulatory and stem cell-like memory CD4+ T cells were sorted on a BD FACSAria II using a panel including CD45RO, CCR7, CD25, CD127, CD95 and CD27. All sorted populations exceeded 95% purity. PBMCs were separated immediately by Lymphoprep density gradient centrifugation and were stained directly, without being cultured. Samples were stained and sorted in pairs, with one healthy donor and one patient per experiment, so that batch effects were minimized. The entire isolated RNA was reverse transcribed using the High Capacity cDNA Reverse Transcription Kit, and thus expressed TCRB transcripts were sequenced. Deep immunoSEQ sequencing was performed on naive, central memory and regulatory T cell samples, with an average of approximately 4 million total reads per sample. Sorted cells were lysed in RLT buffer, and RNA was extracted using DNase-treated RNeasy Micro or Mini kits according to cell number. To prevent cross-contamination, every cell subset was processed on its own, while patient and healthy donor samples were processed together. The immunoSEQ multiplex PCR was used to amplify TCRB sequences from cDNA, yielding 87-bp fragments that span the CDR3 region. Sequencing of the amplicons was done on the Illumina HiSeq platform. Regarding the original processing steps: Synthetic template baselines were used to correct PCR bias computationally, reads within Hamming distance 2 were collapsed, and singletons that could not be merged were discarded. By aligning reads against IMGT, V, D and J genes, CDR3 length, and insertions or deletions at six rearrangement sites were assigned. Clonotype counts were normalized to sorted cell number within each subset before computing true diversity and Gini coefficients with the tcR R package. The overlap coefficient, calculated on TCRB nucleotide sequences, was used to quantify repertoire sharing. Out-of-frame TCRB sequences from naive cells were analyzed to stand in for the pre-selection repertoire. TCRdb's version of the immuneACCESS table is confined to in-frame rearrangements and falls short of the full clone set. An unresolved V gene accounts for under half of the shortfall where checked; the remainder is of unknown origin. V and J calls and clone size are given by that table; D and trimming were obtained from the DNA. Recorded for this sample are 300,000 to 450,000 clones; roughly a fifth of them occurred a single time. The biggest ten clones account for 0.044% of the sample.

This sample was included in a study of beta chain features in type 1 diabetes (dated by TCRdb to the late 2010s). At the level of the whole study: Mean age, gender distribution, total cell number and subset yield did not differ between patients and healthy donors. Regulatory and stem cell-like memory subsets were isolated from only 8 patients and roughly eight healthy donors, whereas naive and central memory subsets came from all 28 donors. Across all samples, roughly 110,000,000 sorted cells were examined, and cell number per subset correlated strongly with RNA yield. The study compared TCRB repertoires of sorted circulating CD4+ T cell subsets between recently diagnosed type 1 diabetes patients and matched healthy donors.

Points the paper makes about the study in general: The naive, central memory and regulatory TCRB repertoires appeared to resemble one another more closely among patients than among healthy donors. Because the HLA sub-analyses included only small numbers of individuals, any influence of HLA type on TCRB rearrangement was left unresolved. Shorter templates might be favored by PCR, yet because patient and control samples were amplified and corrected together, any such skew would affect both groups equally. In all four CD4+ subsets, TCRB CDR3 length was moderately but significantly shorter in type 1 diabetes patients. Patients with type 1 diabetes made fewer insertions and deleted more nucleotides at VDJ recombination sites, implying thymic rearrangement abnormalities. Because cDNA rather than genomic DNA was sequenced, highly expressing activated cells could have been over-represented, although no difference in activation and CD3 levels was found between groups.

The clonotype originates from a woman between 18 and 29 years old in good health. The sample taken for sequencing was naive CD4+ T cells from blood. The sample's cell subset or site, from its label and the paper: true naive CD4+ T cells.

The CDR3 protein: CASNSFNQPQHF. At the DNA level, the sequence is TGTGCCAGTAACAGCTTCAATCAGCCCCAGCATTTT. The sequence links TRBV19 to TRBJ1-5; no confident D gene assignment can be made. The CDR3, cysteine through phenylalanine, is 12 amino acids long. The read is trimmed to its CDR3 DNA, 36 bases read in frame from base 1. V is reduced by 7 bases and J by 3 bases, leaving a spacing of 7 bases between them. Per the germline V gene (reference sequence), LNHDA is the CDR1 and SQIVND is the CDR2.